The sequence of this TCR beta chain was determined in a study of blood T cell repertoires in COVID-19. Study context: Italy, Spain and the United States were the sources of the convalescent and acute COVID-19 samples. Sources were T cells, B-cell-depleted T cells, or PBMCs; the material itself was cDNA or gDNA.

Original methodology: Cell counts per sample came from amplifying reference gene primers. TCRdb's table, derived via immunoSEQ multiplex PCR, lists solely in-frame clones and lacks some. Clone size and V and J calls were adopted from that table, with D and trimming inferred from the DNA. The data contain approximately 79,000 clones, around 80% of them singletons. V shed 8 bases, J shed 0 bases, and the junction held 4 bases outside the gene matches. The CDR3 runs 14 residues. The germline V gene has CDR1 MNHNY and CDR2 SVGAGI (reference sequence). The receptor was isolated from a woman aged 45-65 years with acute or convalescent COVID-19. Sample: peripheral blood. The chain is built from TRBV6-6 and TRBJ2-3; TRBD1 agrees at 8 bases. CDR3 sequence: CASGHRGSTDTQYF. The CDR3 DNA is TGTGCCAGCGGACACAGGGGGAGCACAGATACGCAGTATTTT.